A single T cell receptor beta chain is shown here with its context. No antigen is known for it. These data originate in a study of cytomegalovirus exposure and HLA in healthy donors. Findings and caveats of the study: There were reportedly fewer N-insertions in an Asian-associated ancestry cluster than the roughly 670-donor mean, in a later analysis.

V was pared by 10 bases and J by 10 bases, with 20 bases between. This CDR3 contains 14 residues. Per the germline V gene, CDR1 is MNHNY and CDR2 is SVGAGI (reference sequence). A multiplex PCR was run with 60 Vbeta primers and 13 Jbeta primers. The protocol was immunoSEQ multiplex PCR, while the TCRdb copy is restricted to in-frame clones and leaves out a portion. The table lists 99,000 or so clones, 60% to 80% of them singletons, with roughly 5.9% in the top ten. The chain employs TRBV6-6 and TRBJ1-6; D may be TRBD1 (5 bases). The receptor was derived from a man aged 60 to 75 in good health and CMV-seropositive. Sequences were obtained from PBMCs. The DNA of the CDR3 is TGTGCCACCCAGACTGGGACTACTGGGTCACCCCTCCACTTT. As protein: CATQTGTTGSPLHF.